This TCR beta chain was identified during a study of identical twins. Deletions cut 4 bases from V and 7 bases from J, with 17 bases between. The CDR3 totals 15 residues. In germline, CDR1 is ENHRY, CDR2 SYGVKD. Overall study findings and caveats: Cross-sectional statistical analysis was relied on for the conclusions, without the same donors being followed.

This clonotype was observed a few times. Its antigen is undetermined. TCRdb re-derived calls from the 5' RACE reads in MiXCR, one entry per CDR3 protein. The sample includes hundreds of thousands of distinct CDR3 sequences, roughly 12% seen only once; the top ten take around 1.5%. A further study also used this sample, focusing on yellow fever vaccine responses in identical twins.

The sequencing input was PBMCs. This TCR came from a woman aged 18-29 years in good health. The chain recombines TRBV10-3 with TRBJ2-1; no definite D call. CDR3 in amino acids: CAISARLDSANEQFF. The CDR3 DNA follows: TGTGCCATCAGTGCCCGGTTAGATTCGGCTAATGAGCAGTTCTTC.